This T cell receptor (beta chain) was captured in a study of blood T cells in healthy people across ages. Overall study findings and caveats: Strong correlation was found linking TCR beta diversity to naive T cell percentage. Comparison with aged donors showed that long-lived donors had more naive CD4+ cells and higher diversity.

As regards this clonotype: Its antigen is as yet unknown.

Losses at the gene ends were 5 bases for V and 6 bases for J; bases not matched to a gene: 6. The CDR3 contains 14 residues. Germline CDR1 reads DFQATT; CDR2 reads SNEGSKA (reference sequence). For the second PCR, which ran for roughly 6 to 12 cycles, a sample-barcoded 5' primer and a J-beta primer mix were used. Every sample gave at least 3 million paired-end reads containing CDR3. TCRdb re-derived calls from the 5' RACE reads in MiXCR, one entry per CDR3 protein. Among 1.5 million to 2 million distinct CDR3 sequences listed, 28% were seen once. Sequenced material: blood. This chain uses TRBV20-1 with TRBJ2-3; 12 bases align to TRBD2. The receptor's source is a woman between 25 and 40 years old in good health. The DNA for the CDR3 is TGCAGTGCTCCTAGCGGGGGGGCGTGGGATACGCAGTATTTT. Its translation is CSAPSGGAWDTQYF.